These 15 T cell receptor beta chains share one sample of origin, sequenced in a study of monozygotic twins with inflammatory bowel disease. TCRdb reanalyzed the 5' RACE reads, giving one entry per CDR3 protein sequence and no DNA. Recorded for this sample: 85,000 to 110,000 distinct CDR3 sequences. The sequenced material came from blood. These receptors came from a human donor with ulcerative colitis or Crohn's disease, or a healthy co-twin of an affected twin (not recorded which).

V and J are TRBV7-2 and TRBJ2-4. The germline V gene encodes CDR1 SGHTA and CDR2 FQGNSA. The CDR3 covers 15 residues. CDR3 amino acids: CASSLFAEAKNIQYF.

The chain's CDR3 is CASSLELGTDTQYF. This rearrangement joins TRBV7-2 to TRBJ2-3. CDR3 length equals 14 residues. The germline gives CDR1 SGHTA, CDR2 FQGNSA.

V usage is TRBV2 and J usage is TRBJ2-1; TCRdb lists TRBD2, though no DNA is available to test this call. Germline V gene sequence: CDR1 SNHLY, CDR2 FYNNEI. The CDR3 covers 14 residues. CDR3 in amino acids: CAGSRLAGADEQFF.

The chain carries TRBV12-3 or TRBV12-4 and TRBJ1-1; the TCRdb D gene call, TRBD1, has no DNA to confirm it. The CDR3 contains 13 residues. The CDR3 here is CASSSTGTTEAFF.

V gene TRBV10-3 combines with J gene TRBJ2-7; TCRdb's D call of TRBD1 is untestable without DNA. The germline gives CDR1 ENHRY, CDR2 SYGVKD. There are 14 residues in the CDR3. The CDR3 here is CAISGLGGSYEQYF.

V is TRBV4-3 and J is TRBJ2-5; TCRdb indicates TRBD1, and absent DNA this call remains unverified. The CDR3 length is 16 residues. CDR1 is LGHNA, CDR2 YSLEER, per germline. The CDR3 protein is CASSQDSDGTSGDQYF.

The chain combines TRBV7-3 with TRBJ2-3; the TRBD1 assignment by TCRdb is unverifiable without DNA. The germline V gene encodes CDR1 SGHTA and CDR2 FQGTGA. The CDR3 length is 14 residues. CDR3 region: CASSLAGGQYTQYF.

CDR3 residues: CASSLEGLSYNEQFF. The genes are TRBV12-3 or TRBV12-4 and TRBJ2-1; the TCRdb D gene call, TRBD2, has no DNA to confirm it. This CDR3 is 15 amino acids long.

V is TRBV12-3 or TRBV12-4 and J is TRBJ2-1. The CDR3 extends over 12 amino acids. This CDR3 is CASRGTSISQFF.

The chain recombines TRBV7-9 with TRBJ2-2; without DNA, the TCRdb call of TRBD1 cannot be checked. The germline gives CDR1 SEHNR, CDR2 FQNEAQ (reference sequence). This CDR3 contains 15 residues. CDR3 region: CASTGGITNTGELFF.

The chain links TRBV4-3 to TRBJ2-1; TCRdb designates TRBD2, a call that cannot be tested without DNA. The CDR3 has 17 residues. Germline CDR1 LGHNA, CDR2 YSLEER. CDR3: CASSQEARGGSYNEQFF.

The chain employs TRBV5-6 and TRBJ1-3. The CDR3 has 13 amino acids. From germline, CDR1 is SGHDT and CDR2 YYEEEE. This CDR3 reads CASSFGAGNTIYF.

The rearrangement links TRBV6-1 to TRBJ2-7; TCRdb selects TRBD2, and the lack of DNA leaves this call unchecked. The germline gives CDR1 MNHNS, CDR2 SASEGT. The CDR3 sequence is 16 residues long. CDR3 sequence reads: CASSRRLGVAGYEQYF.

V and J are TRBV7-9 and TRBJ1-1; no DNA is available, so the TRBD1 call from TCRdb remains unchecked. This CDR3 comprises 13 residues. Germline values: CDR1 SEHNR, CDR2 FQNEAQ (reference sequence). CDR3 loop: CASILGDYTEAFF.

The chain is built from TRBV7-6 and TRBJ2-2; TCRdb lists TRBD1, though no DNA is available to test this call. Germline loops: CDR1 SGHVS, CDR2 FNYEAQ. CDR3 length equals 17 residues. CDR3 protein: CASRQNPGQPMTGELFF.